This record concerns one T cell receptor (beta chain) sequence. The antigen is unknown. The germline V gene has CDR1 SEHNR and CDR2 FQNEAQ (reference sequence). CDR3 length: 13 residues. The data belong to a study of human CD8 memory T cell subsets. The authors isolated the PBMC from buffy coats of healthy donors. RNA came from duplicate vials of roughly 160,000 sorted CD8+ T cells per subset. Researchers made TCR beta libraries via UMI-labeled 5' RACE. Using the 5' RACE reads, TCRdb records one entry per CDR3 protein without DNA. The data show about 10,000 distinct CDR3 sequences, and the top ten clones hold around 20%. Broader study findings: Beta chains of the T cell receptor were the only chains the study sequenced. Stem-like memory T cells matched precursor exhausted T cells in high diversity, which effector memory cells lacked.

The sequenced sample was CD8+ T cells from PBMCs. This TCR derives from a human donor in good health. V usage is TRBV7-9 and J usage is TRBJ2-2; TCRdb reports TRBD1, a call that lacks DNA to check it against. The CDR3 sequence is CASSSRVTGELFF.